What follows describes a single T cell receptor (beta chain). Survey-level immunoSEQ sequencing profiled the TCR beta repertoire. Data came from immunoSEQ multiplex PCR; TCRdb stores just in-frame clones and leaves some out. This sample has tens of thousands of clones; 93% occur once, and the top ten carry under 4.5%. Germline CDR1 is LGHDT and CDR2 is YNNKEL (reference sequence). CDR3 size: 15 residues. V was pared by 4 bases and J by 4 bases, with 5 bases of the junction left unmatched. This TCR derives from a man aged 35-49 years with rheumatoid arthritis. The chain combines TRBV3-1 (or the pseudogene TRBV3-2) with TRBJ1-5, with 9 bases that match TRBD1. Sequencing was done on a sample of PBMCs. This CDR3 is CASSPGTGRNQPQHF. The CDR3 DNA sequence: TGTGCCAGCAGCCCCGGGACAGGGAGGAATCAGCCCCAGCATTTT.